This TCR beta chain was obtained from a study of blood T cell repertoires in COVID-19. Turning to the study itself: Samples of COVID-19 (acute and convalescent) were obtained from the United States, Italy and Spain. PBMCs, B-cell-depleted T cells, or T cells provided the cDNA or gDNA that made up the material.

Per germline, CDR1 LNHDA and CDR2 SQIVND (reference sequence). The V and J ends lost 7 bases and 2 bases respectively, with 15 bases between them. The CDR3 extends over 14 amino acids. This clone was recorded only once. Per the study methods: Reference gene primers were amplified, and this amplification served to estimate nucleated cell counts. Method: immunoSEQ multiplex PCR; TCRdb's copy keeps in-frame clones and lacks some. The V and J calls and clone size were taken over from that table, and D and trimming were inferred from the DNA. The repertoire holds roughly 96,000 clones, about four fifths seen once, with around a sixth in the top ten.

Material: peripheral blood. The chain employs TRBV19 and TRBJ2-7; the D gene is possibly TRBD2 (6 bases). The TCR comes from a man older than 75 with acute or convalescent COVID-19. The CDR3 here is CASIAGQQPYEQYF. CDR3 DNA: TGTGCCAGTATTGCGGGGCAACAACCCTACGAGCAGTACTTC.